These 25 T cell receptor beta chains were sequenced from one sample in a study of glioma-infiltrating T cells. Amplification of TCR alpha and beta CDR3 regions from RNA used iRepertoire nested multiplex PCR. TCRdb analysed the multiplex PCR reads with MiXCR anew, one entry per CDR3 protein. The sample lists tens of thousands of distinct CDR3 sequences, about 40% occurring once. What was sequenced was glioma tissue, nonneoplastic brain tissue, or PBMCs (not recorded which). These receptors were obtained from a human donor with low-grade glioma or glioblastoma, undergoing nonglioma brain surgery, or in good health (not recorded which).

This clonotype was recorded many times. The rearrangement uses TRBV7-9 and TRBJ2-1; tentatively, D is TRBD2 (6 bases). Deletions cut 1 base from V and 12 bases from J, with 19 bases between. CDR1 and CDR2 from the germline V gene are SEHNR and FQNEAQ (reference sequence). There are 15 residues in the CDR3. CDR3 sequence (DNA): TGTGCCAGCAGCTTAGAGCGGGTAGGTTTCAGCCCGCAGTTCTTC. Protein sequence: CASSLERVGFSPQFF.

In this sample, this clonotype turned up many times. This sequence joins TRBV7-9 and TRBJ1-5; D is perhaps TRBD1 (5 bases). With 7 bases removed from V and 3 bases from J, the gap between germline ends came to 7 bases. Per germline, CDR1 SEHNR and CDR2 FQNEAQ (reference sequence). The CDR3 totals 12 residues. The CDR3 sequence is CASTRDNQPQHF. The DNA for the CDR3 is TGTGCCAGCACCAGGGACAATCAGCCCCAGCATTTT.

The genes are TRBV7-2 and TRBJ2-5; D remains ambiguous. CDR1 and CDR2 (germline): SGHTA, FQGNSA. This CDR3 spans 16 amino acids. V gave up 2 bases and J gave up 2 bases, with 15 bases separating them. The CDR3 DNA is TGTGCCAGCAGCTTACGCCAGACCCTGTCGCAAGAGACCCAGTACTTC. Protein product: CASSLRQTLSQETQYF.

This clonotype came up many times. This rearrangement joins TRBV29-1 to TRBJ1-2; 9 bases align to TRBD1. The ends lost 6 bases at V and 4 bases at J; junction bases unmatched: 9. The CDR3 length is 14 residues. Germline loops: CDR1 SQVTM, CDR2 ANQGSEA. CDR3 amino acids: CSVILGQGSYGYTF. In nucleotides, the CDR3 is TGCAGCGTGATCTTGGGACAGGGTAGCTATGGCTACACCTTC.

This clonotype has at least ten counts. The chain combines TRBV20-1 with TRBJ1-2, with a tentative D call TRBD1 (5 bases). The V gene's germline CDR1 is DFQATT and CDR2 SNEGSKA (reference sequence). V lost 0 bases to trimming and J lost 1 base, with 18 bases between them. The CDR3 has 17 amino acids. CDR3 sequence: CSARDLSRGGINYGYTF. In DNA, the CDR3 is TGCAGTGCTAGAGATCTTAGTCGGGGGGGTATTAACTATGGCTACACCTTC.

This clonotype came up many times. This rearrangement joins TRBV11-3 to TRBJ2-5, with 7 bases lining up with TRBD2. Per the germline V gene, CDR1 is SGHNT and CDR2 is YENEEA. V was clipped by 8 bases and J by 7 bases; unmatched bases: 10. CDR3 length: 13 residues. The CDR3 here is CASGGRENVTQYF. The CDR3 DNA reads as TGTGCCAGCGGTGGGCGGGAGAATGTGACCCAGTACTTC.

Comment on this clonotype: A much larger clone sits a single nucleotide away, making a read error possible. The V gene is TRBV19, the J gene TRBJ2-3, with 9 bases lining up with TRBD1. The CDR3 loop spans 15 amino acids. Germline CDR1 is LNHDA and CDR2 is SQIVND (reference sequence). CDR3 bases: TGTGCCAGTAGTGTGGGGACAGGGACTACAGGTACGCAGTATTTT. The encoded protein is CASSVGTGTTGTQYF.

The count of this clonotype is one. V and J are TRBV4-2 and TRBJ2-1; 13 nucleotides align to TRBD2. CDR1 and CDR2 from the germline V gene are LGHNA and YNFKEQ. J lost 7 bases, V lost 6 bases, and 6 bases had no gene match. This CDR3 spans 15 amino acids. This chain's CDR3 is CASSRWTSGRNEQFF. The CDR3 coding sequence is TGTGCCAGCAGTCGCTGGACTAGCGGGAGAAATGAGCAGTTCTTC.

This clonotype was counted at least ten times. The chain uses TRBV2 and TRBJ1-1, with 8 nucleotides matching TRBD1. This CDR3 spans 15 amino acids. The J segment lost 1 base and the V segment lost 6 bases, leaving 7 bases of the junction unmatched. Germline V lookup: CDR1 SNHLY, CDR2 FYNNEI. The CDR3 DNA reads TGTGCCAGCAGCAAAATCGGGACAGGGAACACTGAAGCTTTCTTT. Translation gives CASSKIGTGNTEAFF.

This clonotype was recorded only once. The conserved final phenylalanine or tryptophan is absent from the CDR3, which likely points to a read error. The chain carries TRBV27 and TRBJ2-5; 9 bases fit TRBD1. The CDR3 is made up of 14 amino acids. Germline V gene data show CDR1 as MNHEY and CDR2 as SMNVEV (reference sequence). V lost 7 bases to trimming and J lost 5 bases; unmatched junction nucleotides: 8. For the CDR3, the DNA is TGTGCCAGCAAAAGGGACAGGGAAGGGGAGACCCAGTACGTC. This sequence encodes CASKRDREGETQYV.

This clonotype occurred many times. The chain is built from TRBV18 and TRBJ2-1, with D unclear. Trimming shortened V by 6 bases and J by 4 bases, and 7 bases separated the two germline ends. This CDR3 has 12 amino acids. The germline V gene encodes CDR1 KGHSH and CDR2 LQKENI. The CDR3 region is CASSGFYNEQFF. The CDR3 nucleotides are TGTGCCAGCTCTGGATTTTACAATGAGCAGTTCTTC.

There are many counts of this clonotype. The V call is TRBV7-2, the J call TRBJ2-1; D perhaps matches TRBD1 (6 bases). Germline values: CDR1 SGHTA, CDR2 FQGNSA. The CDR3 is 15 amino acids. Trimming removed 5 bases from V and 3 bases from J, with 14 bases in between. CDR3 bases: TGTGCCAGCAGCGCTGGGGGCGAGTACTACAATGAGCAGTTCTTC. Protein sequence: CASSAGGEYYNEQFF.

This clonotype was observed many times. V is TRBV6-1 and J is TRBJ2-1; 7 bases align to TRBD2. Germline lookup yields CDR1 MNHNS and CDR2 SASEGT. Trimming at V came to 3 bases and at J to 5 bases, leaving 13 bases not matched to a gene. This CDR3 spans 17 amino acids. The CDR3 protein is CASSDLMAAGVDNEQFF. In DNA, the CDR3 is TGTGCCAGCAGTGACTTGATGGCGGCGGGGGTAGACAATGAGCAGTTCTTC.

This clonotype was counted ten times or more. V is TRBV4-1 and J is TRBJ2-1; the D call may be TRBD1 or TRBD2 (5 bases each). The germline V and J ends were trimmed by 8 bases and 0 bases, with 14 bases remaining between them. This CDR3 is built from 15 residues. In germline, CDR1 is MGHRA, CDR2 YSYEKL. The CDR3 sequence is CASARDGNSYNEQFF. The CDR3 nucleotides are TGCGCCAGCGCAAGGGACGGTAACTCCTACAATGAGCAGTTCTTC.

This clonotype has a count of ten or more. The CDR3 coding sequence is TGTGCCACCAGTATTCACGATACGAATCAGCCCCAGCATTTT. Translation gives CATSIHDTNQPQHF. V usage is TRBV24-1 and J usage is TRBJ1-5, with D hard to call. The CDR3 has 14 amino acids. The ends were cut back, 6 bases at V and 4 bases at J, with 12 bases in the middle. The V gene's germline CDR1 is KGHDR and CDR2 SFDVKD.

Many counts were recorded for this clonotype. V and J are TRBV2 and TRBJ1-2; possible D gene TRBD1, 5 bases. The CDR3 loop spans 15 amino acids. Between the trimmed V and J ends, which lost 6 bases and 0 bases, there was a span of 14 bases. CDR1 and CDR2 from the germline V gene are SNHLY and FYNNEI. For the CDR3, the DNA is TGTGCCAGCAGAGCCACAGAGACAGCTAACTATGGCTACACCTTC. This gives the protein CASRATETANYGYTF. Variable domain in full (rest from reference TRBV2 and TRBJ1-2): EPEVTQTPSHQVTQMGQEVILRCVPISNHLYFYWYRQILGQKVEFLVSFYNNEISEKSEIFDDQFSVERPDGSNFTLKIRSTKLEDSAMYFCASRATETANYGYTFGSGTRLTVV.

This clonotype appeared many times. The CDR3 sequence is CSGGRTQETQYF. CDR3 nucleotide sequence: TGCAGCGGGGGACGGACCCAAGAGACCCAGTACTTC. This chain connects TRBV29-1 to TRBJ2-5; either TRBD1 or TRBD2 may supply D (5 bases each). Trimming cost V 7 bases and J 1 base, with 10 bases left between them. CDR1 SQVTM and CDR2 ANQGSEA come from the germline V gene. The CDR3 runs 12 residues. The whole variable domain, filled in from reference TRBV29-1 and TRBJ2-5, reads SAVISQKPSRDICQRGTSLTIQCQVDSQVTMMFWYRQQPGQSLTLIATANQGSEATYESGFVIDKFPISRPNLTFSTLTVSNMSPEDSSIYLCSGGRTQETQYFGPGTRLLVL.

In this sample, this clonotype turned up many times. The chain recombines TRBV10-3 with TRBJ1-2; D unresolved. The length of the CDR3 is 15 residues. CDR1 is ENHRY and CDR2 is SYGVKD in the germline V gene. The V end was cut by 3 bases, the J end by 3 bases, with 14 bases between. This CDR3 reads CAISESVGEDYGYTF. Written as DNA, the CDR3 is TGTGCCATCAGTGAATCGGTTGGTGAGGACTATGGCTACACCTTC.

This clonotype has ten or more counts. The chain combines TRBV20-1 with TRBJ2-5; 10 nucleotides match TRBD2. The V gene's germline CDR1 is DFQATT and CDR2 SNEGSKA (reference sequence). V shed 0 bases and J 9 bases; nucleotides not matched to a gene: 7. The CDR3 spans 14 residues. This CDR3 is CSARDGGLAGAQYF. CDR3 sequence (DNA): TGCAGTGCTAGAGATGGGGGCCTAGCGGGGGCCCAGTACTTC.

This clonotype was counted many times. The gene calls are TRBV27 and TRBJ2-3; 10 bases are a match to TRBD2. The CDR3 has 14 amino acids. V dropped 10 bases and J dropped 3; count of bases not matched to a gene: 7. CDR1 and CDR2 (germline): MNHEY, SMNVEV (reference sequence). Written as DNA, the CDR3 is TGTGCCACCACTAGCGGGGTAAAGACAGATACGCAGTATTTT. This gives the protein CATTSGVKTDTQYF.

On this clonotype itself: A much more abundant neighbour one base away suggests this may be a read error. The chain carries TRBV10-3 and TRBJ2-3; 8 bases map to TRBD2. Germline CDR1 ENHRY, CDR2 SYGVKD. The CDR3 consists of 14 residues. In DNA form, the CDR3 reads TGTGCCACCAGTGTTAACGGGAGGGACGATACGCAGTATTTT. It is translated as CATSVNGRDDTQYF.

The chain links TRBV20-1 to TRBJ2-1; 8 bases align to TRBD2. Germline V lookup: CDR1 DFQATT, CDR2 SNEGSKA (reference sequence). V shed 1 base, J shed 7 bases, and the junction held 15 bases outside the gene matches. The CDR3 consists of 17 residues. CDR3 sequence: CSARGVNGGADGNEQFF. The CDR3 bases are TGCAGTGCTAGAGGAGTAAACGGGGGGGCCGATGGAAATGAGCAGTTCTTC.

This clonotype has just one count. With a much larger clone just one base away, this may be a read error. The chain joins TRBV29-1 to TRBJ2-3, with D hard to call. Trimming pared 8 bases from V and 6 bases from J, leaving 21 bases between. Germline CDR1 SQVTM, CDR2 ANQGSEA. The CDR3 spans 14 residues. The CDR3, as DNA: TGCAGCTTACCGGGTCCCAGTTTGCAGGATACGCAGTATTTT. Amino acids: CSLPGPSLQDTQYF.

Concerning this clonotype: A much larger clone lies a single base off, so this may be a read error. This is likely a read error, given that the CDR3 carries no conserved phenylalanine or tryptophan at its end. The chain has TRBV28 and TRBJ2-7; 7 nucleotides line up with TRBD2. V shed 6 bases, J shed 7 bases, and the junction held 6 bases outside the gene matches. Looked up from germline, CDR1 is MDHEN and CDR2 is SYDVKM. This CDR3 spans 12 amino acids. The CDR3 bases are TGTGCCAGCAGCCAAGGACTAGTGGAGCAGTACTCC. This codes for CASSQGLVEQYS.

On this clonotype: One end of the junction does not line up with germline, which may come from a read error. V gene TRBV6-1 combines with J gene TRBJ1-4; 7 nucleotides agree with TRBD1. The germline gives CDR1 MNHNS, CDR2 SASEGT. This CDR3 spans 15 amino acids. The CDR3 spells CASRSRDRLNEKMFF. The CDR3 DNA reads TGTGCCAGCAGAAGCCGGGACAGACTTAATGAAAAAATGTTTTTT.